This is a list of T cell receptor beta chains from one sample in a study of shared clonotypes between healthy human individuals. Measured with immunoSEQ multiplex PCR; TCRdb has only the in-frame clones, and not every one. The sample comprises 1.6 million or so clones, approximately 98.5% of which are singletons, and approximately 0.4% rests with the top ten. The source material was naive CD4+ T cells sorted from blood. The receptors were gathered from a young man in good health. Each CDR3 is given with its conserved first and last residue. Each record gives: V gene, clone size, D gene, J gene, CDR3 protein, CDR3 DNA. The D gene is left open where the match is weak. Size values are once, few and many counts, or a class for expanded clones, and some rows have none.

TRBV5-5	.	.	TRBJ2-5	CASTASGSLGTQYF	TGTGCCAGCACCGCGAGCGGAAGTCTCGGGACCCAGTACTTC
TRBV2	.	.	TRBJ2-7	CAKAKTAGTATYEQYF	TGTGCCAAAGCAAAAACCGCCGGGACGGCTACCTACGAGCAGTACTTC
TRBV5-1	.	TRBD2	TRBJ2-1	CASSMGLAESIYNEQFF	TGCGCCAGCAGCATGGGACTAGCGGAAAGCATTTACAATGAGCAGTTCTTC
TRBV15	.	.	TRBJ1-3	CATSRDSGISGNTIYF	TGTGCCACCAGCAGAGATAGCGGGATCTCTGGAAACACCATATATTTT
TRBV7-2	.	.	TRBJ2-7	CASGPGTKTYEQYF	TGTGCCAGCGGGCCGGGGACAAAGACCTACGAGCAGTACTTC
TRBV9	.	.	TRBJ2-7	CASSVGDVAEYEQYF	TGTGCCAGCAGCGTAGGGGATGTGGCGGAGTACGAGCAGTACTTC
TRBV5-1	.	TRBD2	TRBJ2-1	CASSLEGGSYNEQFF	TGCGCCAGCAGCTTGGAGGGAGGGTCGTACAATGAGCAGTTCTTC
TRBV5-4	.	.	TRBJ2-1	CASSSRPPLGGIGNEQFF	TGTGCCAGCAGCTCCCGCCCCCCGTTAGGGGGGATAGGCAATGAGCAGTTCTTC
TRBV20-1	.	.	TRBJ2-1	CSAGHGEQFF	TGCAGTGCTGGACACGGTGAGCAGTTCTTC
TRBV5-1	.	TRBD2	TRBJ2-7	CASSLGGAGGLDEQYF	TGCGCCAGCAGCTTGGGGGGGGCGGGAGGACTCGACGAGCAGTACTTC
TRBV7-9	.	.	TRBJ2-7	CASSGTRDAGTSYEQYF	TGTGCCAGCAGCGGTACCCGGGACGCGGGAACCTCCTACGAGCAGTACTTC
TRBV29-1	once	.	TRBJ1-1	CSARHQGSMNTEAFF	TGCAGCGCACGACACCAGGGGTCCATGAACACTGAAGCTTTCTTT
TRBV2	.	TRBD1	TRBJ2-2	CASGGQGGPGELFF	TGTGCCAGCGGTGGACAGGGGGGACCCGGGGAGCTGTTTTTT
TRBV7-3	.	.	TRBJ2-1	CASSLPRGEQFF	TGTGCCAGCAGCTTACCCCGCGGTGAGCAGTTCTTC
TRBV5-1	.	TRBD2	TRBJ2-1	CASSLTSGRAVYNEQFF	TGCGCCAGCAGCTTGACTAGCGGGAGGGCCGTATACAATGAGCAGTTCTTC
TRBV7-2	.	.	TRBJ2-7	CASSLGGASYEQYF	TGTGCCAGCAGCTTAGGTGGGGCGTCCTACGAGCAGTACTTC
TRBV25-1	.	TRBD1	TRBJ1-5	CASRGTGRQPQHF	TGTGCCAGCAGGGGGACAGGGCGTCAGCCCCAGCATTTT
TRBV4-1	.	.	TRBJ2-7	CASSHQPGRNYEQYF	TGCGCCAGCAGCCATCAACCTGGACGGAACTACGAGCAGTACTTC
TRBV4-3	.	TRBD1	TRBJ1-4	CASSRMTGGFEKLFF	TGCGCCAGCAGCCGGATGACAGGGGGTTTCGAAAAACTGTTTTTT
TRBV7-7	.	TRBD2	TRBJ2-3	CASSSGLAGSDTQYF	TGTGCTAGCAGCAGCGGACTAGCGGGGAGTGATACGCAGTATTTT
TRBV15	.	.	TRBJ1-5	CVTSRDDRRSNQPQHF	TGTGTCACCAGCAGAGATGATCGGCGTAGCAATCAGCCCCAGCATTTT
TRBV11-2	.	.	TRBJ2-1	CASSQGGNNEQFF	TGTGCCAGCAGCCAAGGAGGCAACAATGAGCAGTTCTTC
TRBV10-1	once	TRBD1	TRBJ2-1	CASRSGTGANNEQFF	TGCGCCAGCAGATCTGGGACAGGGGCGAACAATGAGCAGTTCTTC
TRBV4-1	.	.	TRBJ2-2	CASSQAWRVGTGELFF	TGCGCCAGCAGCCAAGCTTGGAGAGTGGGCACCGGGGAGCTGTTTTTT
TRBV28	.	.	TRBJ2-7	CASRLPEGGEQYF	TGTGCCAGCAGACTACCTGAAGGGGGCGAGCAGTACTTC
TRBV5-1	.	TRBD1	TRBJ1-2	CASSPWTGEALLANYGYTF	TGCGCCAGCAGCCCCTGGACAGGGGAGGCCTTACTGGCTAACTATGGCTACACCTTC
TRBV11-2	.	TRBD2	TRBJ2-7	CASSLLSRLAGGPGEQYF	TGTGCCAGCAGCTTACTCTCGCGACTAGCGGGAGGGCCGGGAGAGCAGTACTTC
TRBV7-8	.	.	TRBJ2-7	CASSSQTQGYSYEQYF	TGTGCCAGCAGCTCCCAAACACAGGGTTACTCCTACGAGCAGTACTTC
TRBV6-1	once	.	TRBJ2-7	CASSEPGGPSYEQYF	TGTGCCAGCAGTGAACCGGGGGGCCCGTCCTACGAGCAGTACTTC
TRBV2	.	TRBD2	TRBJ2-1	CASSEVGLAGGGEQFF	TGTGCCAGCAGTGAAGTAGGGCTAGCGGGAGGGGGGGAGCAGTTCTTC
TRBV29-1	.	.	TRBJ2-6	CSVLVGANVLTF	TGCAGCGTTCTGGTGGGTGCCAACGTCCTGACTTTC
TRBV5-1	.	TRBD1	TRBJ1-1	CASSQGQGRDTEAFF	TGCGCCAGCAGCCAGGGACAGGGTCGGGACACTGAAGCTTTCTTT
TRBV2	.	.	TRBJ2-1	CASSADNEQFF	TGTGCCAGCAGTGCTGACAATGAGCAGTTCTTC
TRBV6-1	.	TRBD2	TRBJ2-1	CASSVGLAGYNEQFF	TGTGCCAGCAGTGTCGGACTAGCCGGGTACAATGAGCAGTTCTTC
TRBV9	.	.	TRBJ2-5	CASSVGSRETQYF	TGTGCCAGCAGCGTCGGCTCCCGAGAGACCCAGTACTTC
TRBV5-4	.	.	TRBJ2-7	CASSLAESSLRREQYF	TGTGCCAGCAGCTTGGCCGAGTCCTCACTACGGCGGGAGCAGTACTTC